Shown below are 15 T cell receptor beta chains from a single sample sequenced in a study of blood T cells in healthy people across ages. Primers used in a second PCR of about 6 to 12 cycles were a sample-barcoded 5' primer and a J-beta primer mix. TCRdb analysed the 5' RACE reads with MiXCR anew, one entry per CDR3 protein. Of approximately 800,000 distinct CDR3 sequences listed, roughly 60% are singletons. The sequenced sample was blood. Source of these receptors: a man aged 25 to 40 in good health.

The chain couples TRBV9 to TRBJ2-2; 8 bases agree with TRBD2. The junction had 11 bases not matched to a gene; V was cut back by 0 bases and J by 4 bases. The germline gives CDR1 SGDLS, CDR2 YYNGEE. CDR3 length: 18 amino acids. DNA of the CDR3: TGTGCCAGCAGCGTAGACTTCTCGGGGGGGCCCAGCACCGGGGAGCTGTTTTTT. This translates into CASSVDFSGGPSTGELFF. Variable domain in full (rest from reference TRBV9 and TRBJ2-2): DSGVTQTPKHLITATGQRVTLRCSPRSGDLSVYWYQQSLDQGLQFLIQYYNGEERAKGNILERFSAQQFPDLHSELNLSSLELGDSALYFCASSVDFSGGPSTGELFFGEGSRLTVL.

CDR3 protein: CASSLAREGDTQYF. The CDR3 region has the DNA TGCGCCAGCAGCTTGGCCAGGGAGGGAGATACGCAGTATTTT. The chain employs TRBV5-1 and TRBJ2-3, with TRBD2 matching 7 bases. The CDR3 length is 14 residues. The ends lost 0 bases at V and 5 bases at J; junction bases unmatched: 3. CDR1 is SGHRS and CDR2 is YFSETQ in the germline V gene.

This chain uses TRBV5-1 with TRBJ1-2, with D perhaps matching TRBD1 (6 bases). CDR1 SGHRS and CDR2 YFSETQ come from the germline V gene. CDR3 length: 18 amino acids. Trimming took off 1 base at V and 4 bases at J, with 23 bases between the two ends. CDR3 DNA: TGCGCCAGCAGCTTGTTGGAGGGGGTGGACAATCGAGGCTATGGCTACACCTTC. Translation: CASSLLEGVDNRGYGYTF.

The rearrangement joins TRBV4-1 to TRBJ2-4, with D possibly matching TRBD2 (6 bases). Trimming cost V 3 bases and J 13 bases, with 13 bases left between them. This CDR3 comprises 12 residues. In germline, CDR1 is MGHRA, CDR2 YSYEKL. CDR3 nucleotides: TGCGCCAGCAGCCACCCGGGCGGGGAGCAGTACTTC. This codes for CASSHPGGEQYF.

The V gene is TRBV5-6, the J gene TRBJ2-4; a possible D gene is TRBD2 (7 bases). V was trimmed by 5 bases and J by 1 base, leaving 19 bases between them. This CDR3 has 17 amino acids. In germline, CDR1 is SGHDT, CDR2 YYEEEE. CDR3 in amino acids: CASSSRGGGLAKNIQYF. The CDR3 DNA sequence: TGTGCCAGCAGTTCGAGGGGGGGGGGCCTGGCCAAAAACATTCAGTACTTC. The entire variable domain, with the rest obtained from reference TRBV5-6 and TRBJ2-4, is as follows: DAGVTQSPTHLIKTRGQQVTLRCSPKSGHDTVSWYQQALGQGPQFIFQYYEEEERQRGNFPDRFSGHQFPNYSSELNVNALLLGDSALYLCASSSRGGGLAKNIQYFGAGTRLSVL.

A remark on this clonotype: A read error may account for a junction end that differs from germline. The rearrangement joins TRBV2 to TRBJ2-5; 8 bases map to TRBD1. The CDR3 has 15 residues. The germline V gene encodes CDR1 SNHLY and CDR2 FYNNEI. CDR3 sequence (DNA): TGTGCCGGCAGAGAGAGGACAGGGTTCTCGGGTGAGCAGTACTTC. Translated: CAGRERTGFSGEQYF.

J is TRBJ2-5 and V is TRBV7-9; a weak D match, TRBD1 (5 bases). CDR1 is SEHNR and CDR2 is FQNEAQ in the germline V gene (reference sequence). This CDR3 comprises 14 residues. V was pared by 5 bases and J by 5 bases, with 15 bases between. The CDR3 loop reads CASSPSRGTETQYF. CDR3 coding DNA: TGTGCCAGCAGCCCGAGTAGGGGTACGGAGACCCAGTACTTC. Complete variable domain (other parts from reference TRBV7-9 and TRBJ2-5): DTGVSQNPRHKITKRGQNVTFRCDPISEHNRLYWYRQTLGQGPEFLTYFQNEAQLEKSRLLSDRFSAERPKGSFSTLEIQRTEQGDSAMYLCASSPSRGTETQYFGPGTRLLVL.

The chain combines TRBV9 with TRBJ2-1, with TRBD1 identical over 9 bases. The J call is uncertain, as TRBJ2-7 better fits the DNA end. This CDR3 is built from 17 residues. Germline CDR1 reads SGDLS; CDR2 reads YYNGEE. CDR3 bases: TGTGCCAGCAGCCCCACCAACAGGGGGCTGGGATACAATGAGCAGTACTTC. Amino acid sequence: CASSPTNRGLGYNEQYF.

This clonotype is a singleton in its sample. The CDR3 sequence is CASSGGNNYGYTF. In DNA form, the CDR3 reads TGTGCCAGCAGTGGGGGGAATAACTATGGCTACACCTTC. V and J are TRBV7-9 and TRBJ1-2; the D gene is possibly TRBD1 (5 bases). Trimming shortened V by 6 bases and J by 1 base, and 9 bases separated the two germline ends. This CDR3 has 13 residues. Germline loops: CDR1 SEHNR, CDR2 FQNEAQ (reference sequence).

The chain has TRBV20-1 and TRBJ2-7; a possible D gene is TRBD1 (6 bases). Trimming took 3 bases from V and 7 from J, leaving 19 bases between them. CDR1 is DFQATT, CDR2 SNEGSKA, per germline (reference sequence). The length of the CDR3 is 14 residues. Here the CDR3 reads CSARGARILWEQYF. CDR3 bases: TGCAGTGCTAGGGGGGCCAGAATACTGTGGGAGCAGTACTTC.

In regard to this clonotype: The junction departs from the called germline gene at one end, perhaps through a read error. V usage is TRBV20-1 and J usage is TRBJ2-4; TRBD1 matches 8 bases. CDR1 and CDR2 from the germline V gene are DFQATT and SNEGSKA (reference sequence). This CDR3 is built from 16 residues. The CDR3 nucleotides read TGCAGTCCTAGAGATGGAACCCGGGACAGGCAAAACATTCAGTACTTC. This encodes CSPRDGTRDRQNIQYF.

The chain joins TRBV28 to TRBJ1-2; TRBD1 is a possible D gene (6 bases). The CDR3 runs 14 residues. The germline gives CDR1 MDHEN, CDR2 SYDVKM. Trimming removed 3 bases at V and 5 bases at J, with 13 bases between. CDR3 bases: TGTGCCAGCAGTTTTACAGGGTTGGTATATGGCTACACCTTC. This gives the protein CASSFTGLVYGYTF.

On this clonotype: This sequence may be a read error, since a much larger clone differs from it by one base. The chain uses TRBV6-2 or TRBV6-3 and TRBJ2-1, with TRBD2 matching over 15 bases. The closer fit of TRBJ2-7 to the DNA end suggests the J call may be wrong. From germline, CDR1 is MNHEY and CDR2 SVGEGT. The CDR3 spans 19 residues. CDR3: CASSTGLAGGRSSYNEQYF. CDR3 DNA sequence: TGTGCCAGCAGTACGGGACTAGCGGGGGGTAGAAGCTCCTACAATGAGCAGTACTTC.

The chain has TRBV6-4 and TRBJ2-7, with 11 nucleotides matching TRBD2. The CDR3 covers 15 residues. Germline loops: CDR1 MRHNA, CDR2 SNTAGT. The V gene end was trimmed by 5 bases and the J gene end by 2 bases; junction bases not matched to a gene: 5. The CDR3 sequence: CASSTTSGETYEQYF. As DNA, the CDR3 is TGTGCCAGCAGTACGACTAGCGGGGAGACCTACGAGCAGTACTTC.

This chain links TRBV6-5 with TRBJ1-6, with D possibly being TRBD1 (5 bases). The CDR3 runs 20 residues. Trimming cost V 0 bases and J 0 bases, with 18 bases left between them. Per germline, CDR1 MNHEY and CDR2 SVGAGI. CDR3 DNA sequence: TGTGCCAGCAGTTACTCGATCGGACGGGGGTATAGCTCCTATAATTCACCCCTCCACTTT. Residues: CASSYSIGRGYSSYNSPLHF.